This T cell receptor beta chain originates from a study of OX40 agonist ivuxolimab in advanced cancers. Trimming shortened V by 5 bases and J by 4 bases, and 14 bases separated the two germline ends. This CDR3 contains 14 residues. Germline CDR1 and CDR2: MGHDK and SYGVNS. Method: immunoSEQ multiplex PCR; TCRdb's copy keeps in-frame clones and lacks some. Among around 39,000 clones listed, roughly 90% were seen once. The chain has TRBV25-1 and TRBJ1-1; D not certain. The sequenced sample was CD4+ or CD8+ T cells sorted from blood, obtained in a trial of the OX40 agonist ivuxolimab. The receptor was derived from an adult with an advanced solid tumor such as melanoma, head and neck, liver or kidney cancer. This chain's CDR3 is CASSRSAQPTEAFF. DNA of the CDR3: TGTGCCAGCAGTCGGAGCGCTCAACCCACTGAAGCTTTCTTT. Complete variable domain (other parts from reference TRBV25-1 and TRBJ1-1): EADIYQTPRYLVIGTGKKITLECSQTMGHDKMYWYQQDPGMELHLIHYSYGVNSTEKGDLSSESTVSRIRTEHFPLTLESARPSHTSQYLCASSRSAQPTEAFFGQGTRLTVV.